One sample yielded the 28 T cell receptor beta chains listed below, sequenced in a study of blood T cell repertoires in COVID-19. The data were produced by immunoSEQ multiplex PCR, yet TCRdb's version contains in-frame clones alone and is incomplete. The sample has some 260,000 clones, 75% to 90% seen once; the top ten hold about 6.9%. The material sequenced was PBMCs or T cells enriched from blood (not recorded which). Receptor source: a woman aged 30 to 39 with acute COVID-19.

V is TRBV11-2 and J is TRBJ1-5, with 8 positions matching TRBD1. V dropped 6 bases and J dropped 6; count of bases not matched to a gene: 7. CDR1 is SGHAT, CDR2 FQNNGV, per germline. CDR3 size: 14 residues. For the CDR3, the DNA is TGTGCCAGCAGTAGGACAGGGCCGGGTCAGCCCCAGCATTTT. It yields the protein CASSRTGPGQPQHF.

This clone has just one count. The chain carries TRBV28 and TRBJ1-3; D perhaps matches TRBD1 (5 bases). With 5 bases removed from V and 0 bases from J, the gap between germline ends came to 14 bases. Germline-derived CDR1 and CDR2 are MDHEN and SYDVKM. The CDR3 length is 16 residues. The CDR3 here is CASSRLGGGSGNTIYF. CDR3 sequence (DNA): TGTGCCAGCAGTCGACTCGGCGGGGGCTCTGGAAACACCATATATTTT. The complete variable domain, with remaining parts taken from reference TRBV28 and TRBJ1-3, reads DVKVTQSSRYLVKRTGEKVFLECVQDMDHENMFWYRQDPGLGLRLIYFSYDVKMKEKGDIPEGYSVSREKKERFSLILESASTNQTSMYLCASSRLGGGSGNTIYFGEGSWLTVV.

The chain has TRBV19 and TRBJ1-3; perhaps TRBD1 as D (5 bases). Trimming shortened V by 1 base and J by 0 bases, and 19 bases separated the two germline ends. Germline-derived CDR1 and CDR2 are LNHDA and SQIVND (reference sequence). CDR3 length: 19 amino acids. The CDR3 sequence is CASSIVRQGRRDSGNTIYF. Written as DNA, the CDR3 is TGTGCCAGTAGTATAGTCCGGCAGGGTCGAAGAGACTCTGGAAACACCATATATTTT. Variable domain in full (rest from reference TRBV19 and TRBJ1-3): DGGITQSPKYLFRKEGQNVTLSCEQNLNHDAMYWYRQDPGQGLRLIYYSQIVNDFQKGDIAEGYSVSREKKESFPLTVTSAQKNPTAFYLCASSIVRQGRRDSGNTIYFGEGSWLTVV.

This chain uses TRBV6-5 with TRBJ2-2; the match to TRBD2 covers 14 bases. V lost 7 bases, J lost 6 bases, and 4 bases stayed unmatched. Germline-derived CDR1 and CDR2 are MNHEY and SVGAGI. The CDR3 is 15 residues long. This CDR3 is CASTRLAGGPGELFF. CDR3 nucleotide sequence: TGTGCCAGCACTCGACTAGCGGGAGGGCCCGGGGAGCTGTTTTTT.

The chain uses TRBV7-9 and TRBJ1-4; the D gene is possibly TRBD1 (6 bases). V was trimmed by 5 bases and J by 4 bases, leaving 17 bases between them. Germline V lookup: CDR1 SEHNR, CDR2 FQNEAQ (reference sequence). The CDR3 extends over 16 amino acids. CDR3 in amino acids: CASSKPTTGLNEKLFF. The CDR3 bases are TGTGCCAGCAGCAAACCCACGACAGGTCTTAATGAAAAACTGTTTTTT. Complete variable domain (other parts from reference TRBV7-9 and TRBJ1-4): DTGVSQNPRHKITKRGQNVTFRCDPISEHNRLYWYRQTLGQGPEFLTYFQNEAQLEKSRLLSDRFSAERPKGSFSTLEIQRTEQGDSAMYLCASSKPTTGLNEKLFFGSGTQLSVL.

The CDR3 DNA sequence: TGCGCCAGCAGCCTACAGGGTGACTACGAGCAGTACTTC. It translates to CASSLQGDYEQYF. The chain combines TRBV5-1 with TRBJ2-7, with TRBD1 as a possible D gene (6 bases). Germline V CDR1 and CDR2: SGHRS, YFSETQ. V gave up 4 bases and J gave up 3 bases, with 11 bases separating them. CDR3 length equals 13 residues. Filled out from reference TRBV5-1 and TRBJ2-7, the complete variable domain reads KAGVTQTPRYLIKTRGQQVTLSCSPISGHRSVSWYQQTPGQGLQFLFEYFSETQRNKGNFPGRFSGRQFSNSRSEMNVSTLELGDSALYLCASSLQGDYEQYFGPGTRLTVT.

The chain joins TRBV1 to TRBJ1-6; the listed D gene, TRBD1, was not tested against the DNA. TRBV1 is labeled a pseudogene. This CDR3 region has 20 residues. The chain's CDR3 is CTSSPTSGQGISLPNSPLHF. CDR3 sequence (DNA): TGCACCAGCAGCCCAACGTCCGGACAGGGGATATCCCTCCCAAATTCACCCCTCCACTTT.

The V and J genes are TRBV7-9 and TRBJ2-5; possible D gene TRBD1, 6 bases. Trimming pared 6 bases from V and 5 bases from J, leaving 19 bases between. CDR3 size: 15 residues. The germline V gene encodes CDR1 SEHNR and CDR2 FQNEAQ (reference sequence). CDR3: CASRSGTSGAETQYF. CDR3 coding DNA: TGTGCCAGCAGATCTGGGACCTCAGGGGCGGAGACCCAGTACTTC.

The rearrangement links TRBV27 to TRBJ2-5; 9 nucleotides line up with TRBD1. V shed 4 bases and J 5 bases; nucleotides not matched to a gene: 11. The germline gives CDR1 MNHEY, CDR2 SMNVEV (reference sequence). The CDR3 extends over 16 amino acids. The CDR3 DNA sequence: TGTGCCAGCAGTTCGGAAAGGACAGGGGCGATCGAGACCCAGTACTTC. Translated, it gives CASSSERTGAIETQYF.

This chain connects TRBV7-9 to TRBJ1-5, with a possible D match to TRBD1 (6 bases). Trimming took 5 bases from V and 2 from J, leaving 10 bases between them. The germline CDR1 and CDR2 sequences are SEHNR and FQNEAQ (reference sequence). The CDR3 has 14 amino acids. DNA for the CDR3: TGTGCCAGCAGCATGGGGGCAGGCAATCAGCCCCAGCATTTT. Translated, it gives CASSMGAGNQPQHF.

The chain is built from TRBV19 and TRBJ1-1; perhaps TRBD1 as D (5 bases). From germline, CDR1 is LNHDA and CDR2 SQIVND (reference sequence). Deletions cut 2 bases from V and 1 base from J, with 11 bases between. This CDR3 has 15 residues. In nucleotides, the CDR3 is TGTGCCAGTAGTATATATAGGGGCGCGAACACTGAAGCTTTCTTT. This gives the protein CASSIYRGANTEAFF. Full variable domain (outside the CDR3, taken from reference TRBV19 and TRBJ1-1): DGGITQSPKYLFRKEGQNVTLSCEQNLNHDAMYWYRQDPGQGLRLIYYSQIVNDFQKGDIAEGYSVSREKKESFPLTVTSAQKNPTAFYLCASSIYRGANTEAFFGQGTRLTVV.

The table lists this clone with a count of one. This chain uses TRBV19 with TRBJ1-1; a possible D gene is TRBD1 (5 bases). Germline lookup yields CDR1 LNHDA and CDR2 SQIVND (reference sequence). V gave up 5 bases and J gave up 4 bases, with 14 bases separating them. The CDR3 is made up of 14 amino acids. DNA for the CDR3: TGTGCCAGTAGTCATAATAGGGGCCCCACTGAAGCTTTCTTT. Its translation: CASSHNRGPTEAFF.

The gene calls are TRBV30 and TRBJ1-2; the D gene is possibly TRBD1 (5 bases). This CDR3 has 16 residues. CDR1 is GTSNPN and CDR2 is SVGIG in the germline V gene (reference sequence). The V gene lost 0 bases and the J gene lost 2 bases, with 16 bases spanning the gap. The CDR3 loop reads CAWSVLGSGRNYGYTF. In DNA form, the CDR3 reads TGTGCCTGGAGTGTTCTCGGGTCAGGGCGGAACTATGGCTACACCTTC.

The rearrangement joins TRBV7-2 to TRBJ1-5; no clear D. V lost 5 bases and J lost 6, with 8 bases in between. The CDR3 totals 12 residues. CDR1 is SGHTA, CDR2 FQGNSA, per germline. CDR3 protein: CASSLPGQPQHF. The CDR3 nucleotides are TGTGCCAGCAGCCTCCCAGGTCAGCCCCAGCATTTT.

This chain connects TRBV5-1 to TRBJ1-2; 7 bases are shared with TRBD1. CDR3 size: 14 residues. Germline values: CDR1 SGHRS, CDR2 YFSETQ. Trimming removed 4 bases from V and 5 bases from J; junction bases left unmatched: 8. This chain's CDR3 is CASSRDREGYGYTF. Here the CDR3 DNA reads TGCGCCAGCAGCAGGGACAGAGAGGGATATGGCTACACCTTC.

This clone was picked up a small number of times. This chain joins TRBV5-4 and TRBJ1-2; TRBD1 might be the D (6 bases). The CDR3 length is 16 residues. Looked up from germline, CDR1 is SGHNT and CDR2 is YYREEE (reference sequence). V was trimmed by 0 bases and J by 8 bases, leaving 20 bases between them. The CDR3 reads CASSLDDTGPLGGYTF. The CDR3 DNA sequence: TGTGCCAGCAGCTTGGACGATACAGGGCCTCTCGGAGGCTACACCTTC. The complete variable domain, with remaining parts taken from reference TRBV5-4 and TRBJ1-2, reads ETGVTQSPTHLIKTRGQQVTLRCSSQSGHNTVSWYQQALGQGPQFIFQYYREEENGRGNFPPRFSGLQFPNYSSELNVNALELDDSALYLCASSLDDTGPLGGYTFGSGTRLTVV.

The rearrangement links TRBV19 to TRBJ2-1, with 10 bases that match TRBD2. Germline values: CDR1 LNHDA, CDR2 SQIVND (reference sequence). The J segment lost 2 bases and the V segment lost 5 bases, leaving 3 bases of the junction unmatched. The CDR3 runs 15 residues. This CDR3 is CASSVSGRAYNEQFF. In nucleotides, the CDR3 is TGTGCCAGTAGTGTCAGCGGGAGGGCCTACAATGAGCAGTTCTTC.

The J gene is TRBJ1-5, the V gene TRBV19; the match to TRBD1 covers 8 bases. The germline V gene has CDR1 LNHDA and CDR2 SQIVND (reference sequence). CDR3 length: 15 residues. The trim removed 5 bases at V and 2 bases at J, leaving 5 bases unmatched. CDR3 nucleotides: TGTGCCAGTAGTGCTGACAGGGGTGGCAATCAGCCCCAGCATTTT. This codes for CASSADRGGNQPQHF. The full variable domain, in which reference TRBV19 and TRBJ1-5 provide the parts outside the CDR3, is DGGITQSPKYLFRKEGQNVTLSCEQNLNHDAMYWYRQDPGQGLRLIYYSQIVNDFQKGDIAEGYSVSREKKESFPLTVTSAQKNPTAFYLCASSADRGGNQPQHFGDGTRLSIL.

The chain links TRBV9 to TRBJ1-6, with a possible D match to TRBD1 (5 bases). This CDR3 contains 13 residues. V gave up 7 bases and J gave up 7 bases, with 12 bases separating them. Germline lookup yields CDR1 SGDLS and CDR2 YYNGEE. The CDR3 DNA follows: TGTGCCAGCGGGGAACAGGCAAATTCACCCCTCCACTTT. It codes for CASGEQANSPLHF.

The V gene is TRBV15, the J gene TRBJ2-1; 8 nucleotides match TRBD2. The CDR3 has 19 residues. Germline assignment: CDR1 LNHNV and CDR2 YYDKDF (reference sequence). V dropped 0 bases and J dropped 1; count of bases not matched to a gene: 11. The CDR3 DNA sequence: TGTGCCACCAGCAGAGATTCGCGGCGGGGGGCCCATTCCTACAATGAGCAGTTCTTC. It specifies CATSRDSRRGAHSYNEQFF.

V is TRBV7-9 and J is TRBJ1-2, with TRBD1 as a possible D gene (6 bases). The germline V gene encodes CDR1 SEHNR and CDR2 FQNEAQ (reference sequence). The V and J ends lost 1 base and 0 bases respectively, with 12 bases between them. The CDR3 covers 16 residues. The CDR3 reads CASSLDGGPTNYGYTF. The DNA of the CDR3 is TGTGCCAGCAGCTTAGATGGGGGCCCCACTAACTATGGCTACACCTTC.

The chain is built from TRBV6-2 or TRBV6-3 and TRBJ1-4; no firm D call. The CDR3 is 17 residues long. CDR1 is MNHEY and CDR2 is SVGEGT in the germline V gene. The germline V and J ends were trimmed by 2 bases and 5 bases, with 18 bases remaining between them. The CDR3 loop reads CASSYLPWRMGNEKLFF. In DNA form, the CDR3 reads TGTGCCAGCAGTTACCTTCCCTGGAGGATGGGGAATGAAAAACTGTTTTTT.

The chain joins TRBV7-9 to TRBJ2-5; 8 positions match TRBD1. Germline V gene lookup returns CDR1 SEHNR and CDR2 FQNEAQ (reference sequence). The CDR3 is 14 amino acids. V lost 5 bases and J lost 5; bases outside the gene matches: 7. The CDR3, as DNA: TGTGCCAGCAGCCGGACAGGGTCCGAGGAGACCCAGTACTTC. It translates to CASSRTGSEETQYF.

The CDR3 coding sequence is TGTGCCAGCAGCACCCCGGCGGGACAGGGTTCTTCACCCCTCCACTTT. Its translation is CASSTPAGQGSSPLHF. The gene calls are TRBV7-8 and TRBJ1-6; 9 positions agree with TRBD1. The CDR3 consists of 16 residues. V shed 5 bases, J shed 9 bases, and the junction held 11 bases outside the gene matches. CDR1 and CDR2 from the germline V gene are SGHVS and FQNEAQ.

V is TRBV23-1 and J is TRBJ2-3; 7 bases line up with TRBD2. TRBV23-1 is designated an ORF whose function remains uncertain. The CDR3 loop spans 17 amino acids. The V and J ends lost 0 bases and 2 bases, in that order; junction bases with no gene match: 8. CDR3 DNA: TGCGCCAGCAGTCAATCATTGGGGGAGGGATCCACAGATACGCAGTATTTT. It specifies CASSQSLGEGSTDTQYF.

The chain joins TRBV4-3 to TRBJ2-6; D gene unclear. The CDR3 loop spans 16 amino acids. Trimming removed 0 bases at V and 3 bases at J, with 9 bases between. Germline values: CDR1 LGHNA, CDR2 YSLEER. DNA for the CDR3: TGCGCCAGCAGCCAAGAACCCGGTAGTGGGGCCAACGTCCTGACTTTC. As protein: CASSQEPGSGANVLTF.

This clone was seen only once. The J gene is TRBJ1-1, the V gene TRBV6-5, with 7 bases identical to TRBD1. Germline trimming cut 6 bases from V and 7 bases from J; bases unmatched to any gene: 8. The CDR3 totals 13 residues. Germline V gene data show CDR1 as MNHEY and CDR2 as SVGAGI. CDR3 nucleotides: TGTGCCAGCAGCCTTACCGGGACAGATGAAGCTTTCTTT. Protein sequence: CASSLTGTDEAFF.

The chain has TRBV9 and TRBJ2-5; 7 nucleotides agree with TRBD1. CDR1 and CDR2 (germline): SGDLS, YYNGEE. V was pared by 1 base and J by 5 bases, with 11 bases of the junction left unmatched. This CDR3 region has 16 residues. The CDR3 region has the DNA TGTGCCAGCAGCGTATCTACAGGGGATCTTGGGGAGACCCAGTACTTC. Its translation is CASSVSTGDLGETQYF.